This TCR beta chain was sequenced in a study of early stage breast cancer tumors. Concerning this clone: The antigen is unknown.

Notes on the study in general: In about 85% of the 16 patients, blood comparison separated tumor from normal breast. Most shared enriched TCRB sequences were commonly generated ones.

Using immunoSEQ multiplex PCR, the repertoire was profiled, and TCRdb retains in-frame clones only, with some absent. The sample consists of approximately 8,000 clones, more than 50% of them appearing once. This TCR derives from a person aged 65 to 85 with breast cancer. Material: breast tumor tissue.

The CDR3 loop reads CASSVGQNYGYTF. The CDR3 coding sequence is TGTGCCAGCAGTGTCGGACAGAACTATGGCTACACCTTC. The V gene is TRBV6-4, the J gene TRBJ1-2, with TRBD1 as a possible D gene (6 bases). CDR3 length: 13 amino acids. V lost 4 bases and J lost 2, with 8 bases in between. Per germline, CDR1 MRHNA and CDR2 SNTAGT.